The rows below give T cell receptor beta chains drawn from one sample of a study of CD8 T cells in Susac syndrome. Each CDR3 protein is one row after TCRdb ran MiXCR on the immunoSEQ multiplex PCR reads. The sample consists of 84,000 or so distinct CDR3 sequences, approximately 95% of them appearing once. Source material: CD8+ T cells from PBMCs. The receptors stem from a human donor with Susac syndrome. The CDR3 runs from the conserved cysteine through the conserved F or W. The D gene is left open where the match is weak. Where a row states a size, it is once, few, many or the class of an expanded clone; other rows omit it.

d_call	clone_size	j_call	v_call	cdr3_nt	cdr3_aa
TRBD1	NA	TRBJ2-7	TRBV19	TGTGCCAGTAGTATAGATGCCGGGACAGTGACGAAGGTAGAGCAGTACTTC	CASSIDAGTVTKVEQYF
TRBD1	NA	TRBJ2-7	TRBV13	TGTGCCAGCAGCTGGACAGGGGAGGGGTCTGTGAGCACGCAGTACTTC	CASSWTGEGSVSTQYF
NA	NA	TRBJ2-7	TRBV4-3	TGCGCCAGCAGCCAAGATTACGGAGGGAGCTCCTACGAGCAGTACTTC	CASSQDYGGSSYEQYF
NA	NA	TRBJ2-1	TRBV21-1	TGTGCCAGCAGAACCGATGAGCAGTTCTTC	CASRTDEQFF
NA	NA	TRBJ2-3	TRBV7-9	TGTGCCAGCAGCTTCGAGGGGAGTACAGATACGCAGTATTTT	CASSFEGSTDTQYF
NA	NA	TRBJ1-4	TRBV25-1	TGTGCCAGCCTGGGACCTGGAAAAAAACTGTTTTTT	CASLGPGKKLFF
NA	NA	TRBJ2-6	TRBV15	TGTGCCACCAGCAGAGCTTCGGAGGGGGCCAACGTCCTGACTTTC	CATSRASEGANVLTF
NA	NA	TRBJ2-5	TRBV21-1	TGTGCCAGCAGCAGCCGGACAGGGGCGAGGGAAGAGACCCAGTACTTC	CASSSRTGAREETQYF
NA	NA	TRBJ2-7	TRBV5-6	TGTGCCAGCAGCCAAAATTATTCCCCCTACGAGCAGTACTTC	CASSQNYSPYEQYF
TRBD1	NA	TRBJ2-7	TRBV5-6	TGTGCCAGCAGCTTGTCCCCACCGGACAGGGGGCGCGACGAGCAGTACTTC	CASSLSPPDRGRDEQYF
NA	NA	TRBJ2-5	TRBV3-1	TGTGCCAGCAGCCAAGTGTTCCCGGGGGAAGAGACCCAGTACTTC	CASSQVFPGEETQYF
NA	NA	TRBJ2-6	TRBV6-5	TGTGCCAGCAGTTACGCGGGCCATTCGGGCACTGGGGCCAACGTCCTGACTTTC	CASSYAGHSGTGANVLTF
NA	NA	TRBJ1-4	TRBV7-9	TGTGCCAGCAGCCCCGCGCGAGGGGATGAAAAACTGTTTTTT	CASSPARGDEKLFF
NA	NA	TRBJ2-7	TRBV27	TGTGCCAGCAGTTTGGGGGCGCTTTACGAGCAGTACTTC	CASSLGALYEQYF
NA	NA	TRBJ2-1	TRBV6-5	TGTGCCAGCAGTTCAGGGAATCTTAACAATGAGCAGTTCTTC	CASSSGNLNNEQFF
NA	NA	TRBJ1-4	TRBV29-1	TGCAGCGTTGAAGATCCAGAGACAGTAGATGAAAAACTGTTTTTT	CSVEDPETVDEKLFF
NA	once	TRBJ1-6	TRBV7-9	TGTGCCAGCAGCTTAGAGGCTGGAGGTGGTTCACCCCTCCACTTT	CASSLEAGGGSPLHF
TRBD1	NA	TRBJ1-2	TRBV12-3/TRBV12-4	TGTGCCAGCAGTTTTGGGGACAGTGTTTACTATGGCTACACCTTC	CASSFGDSVYYGYTF
TRBD2	NA	TRBJ2-2	TRBV6-1	TGTGCCAGCAGGAAGCCGGGACTAGATTCCGGGGAGCTGTTTTTT	CASRKPGLDSGELFF
TRBD1	NA	TRBJ2-7	TRBV11-2	TGTGCCAGCAGAAGGACAGGGCCATACGAGCAGTACTTC	CASRRTGPYEQYF
NA	NA	TRBJ2-1	TRBV29-1	TGCAGCGTTGAAGATGGGGGAAGCTCCTACAATGAGCAGTTCTTC	CSVEDGGSSYNEQFF
NA	NA	TRBJ1-5	TRBV3-1	TGTGCCAGCAGCCAAGAGTGGGGGGAAGGTCAGCCCCAGCATTTT	CASSQEWGEGQPQHF
NA	NA	TRBJ1-2	TRBV27	TGTGCCAGCAGTTCCTCACAGGTCTACACCTTC	CASSSSQVYTF
NA	once	TRBJ2-5	TRBV7-9	TGTGCCAGCATCGAGAGTTCGTACCAAGAGACCCAGTACTTC	CASIESSYQETQYF
TRBD2	NA	TRBJ2-7	TRBV19	TGTGCCGGTAGTATGTCTCCTAGCGGGATCTACGAGCAGTACTTC	CAGSMSPSGIYEQYF
NA	NA	TRBJ2-7	TRBV7-9	TGTGCCAGCAGCCCCACGGGGTACGACTACGAGCAGTACTTC	CASSPTGYDYEQYF
NA	NA	TRBJ2-6	TRBV10-3	TGTGCCATCAGTGAGACAACTGGGGCCAACGTCCTGACTTTC	CAISETTGANVLTF
TRBD1	NA	TRBJ1-1	TRBV29-1	TGCAGCGTGGCGCCGGGAGGGCAGGGGGGCAGAGCTTTCTTT	CSVAPGGQGGRAFF
NA	NA	TRBJ2-7	TRBV5-6	TGTGCCAGCAGCTTGGGCGAATACGAGCAGTACTTC	CASSLGEYEQYF
TRBD1	NA	TRBJ1-2	TRBV5-6	TGTGCCAGCAGCCGGATAGGGGGCACATACTATGGCTACACCTTC	CASSRIGGTYYGYTF
TRBD1	NA	TRBJ1-2	TRBV7-9	TGTGCCAGCAGCTTATCAGGGGGCGCAGATGGCTACACCTTC	CASSLSGGADGYTF
NA	few	TRBJ1-5	TRBV11-2	TGTGCCAGCAGCTTGGTAGGAGGACCCACGGAGCCCCAGCATTTT	CASSLVGGPTEPQHF
NA	NA	TRBJ2-7	TRBV19	TGTGCCAGTAATTCGGGGCCATACGAGCAGTACTTC	CASNSGPYEQYF
NA	once	TRBJ2-7	TRBV19	TGTGCCAGTAGTATGGACTTAACTTACGAGCAGTACTTC	CASSMDLTYEQYF
NA	NA	TRBJ2-7	TRBV7-9	TGTGCCAGCAGCTTAGAGGTGGGAAGGAGCTCCTACGAGCAGTACTTC	CASSLEVGRSSYEQYF
NA	NA	TRBJ2-7	TRBV2	TGTGCCAGCATATCTATTATTGACAGTTACGAGCAGTACTTC	CASISIIDSYEQYF
NA	NA	TRBJ2-1	TRBV9	TGTGCCAGCAGCGTATGGGACTCCACTGAACTCTACAATGAGCAGTTCTTC	CASSVWDSTELYNEQFF
TRBD1	NA	TRBJ2-2	TRBV5-4	TGTGCCAGCAGCTTACGGGACAGTGGAACCGGGGAGCTGTTTTTT	CASSLRDSGTGELFF
NA	NA	TRBJ2-7	TRBV6-5	TGTGCCAGCAGTTATAGGTCCCGGGACGTCCTTGCCTACGAGCAGTACTTC	CASSYRSRDVLAYEQYF
NA	NA	TRBJ2-1	TRBV19	TGTGCCAGTAGTAGCGGTAGTATGCACAGGGTTAACAATGAGCAGTTCTTC	CASSSGSMHRVNNEQFF
TRBD2	NA	TRBJ2-3	TRBV24-1	TGTGCCACCAGTGAGGGACTACCCACGCAGTATTTT	CATSEGLPTQYF
TRBD1	once	TRBJ2-3	TRBV7-6	TGTGCCAGCAGCTTGACAGGGTGGGCAGATACGCAGTATTTT	CASSLTGWADTQYF
NA	NA	TRBJ2-2	TRBV12-5	TGTGCTAGTGTTTTGGTACTTGACGGCAGGCCCGGGGAGCTGTTTTTT	CASVLVLDGRPGELFF
NA	NA	TRBJ2-3	TRBV4-1	TGCGCCAGCAGGTCCGGGGTATCAGATACGCAGTATTTT	CASRSGVSDTQYF
NA	NA	TRBJ2-5	TRBV4-3	TGCGCCAGCAGCCAATCAGAGGGACTCGGGAGTCCCCAGTACTTC	CASSQSEGLGSPQYF
TRBD1	NA	TRBJ2-7	TRBV4-2	TGTGCCAGCAGCCTACTACCGGGACAGGGTAACGAGCAGTACTTC	CASSLLPGQGNEQYF
TRBD1	NA	TRBJ2-7	TRBV6-5	TGTGCCAGCAGTTCCGGGACAGGCACCACCGAGCAGTACTTC	CASSSGTGTTEQYF
NA	once	TRBJ1-4	TRBV7-9	TGTGCCAGCAGCTTCCCCGGGGACAAGGAAAAACTGTTTTTT	CASSFPGDKEKLFF
TRBD1	NA	TRBJ2-3	TRBV6-4	TGTGCCAGCAGTGAGACAGGGAGCACAGATACGCAGTATTTT	CASSETGSTDTQYF
TRBD1	NA	TRBJ2-1	TRBV27	TGTGCCAGCAGCAAGGACAGGGGACCATTGAATGAGCAGTTCTTC	CASSKDRGPLNEQFF
NA	NA	TRBJ2-7	TRBV27	TGTGCCAGCAGTTTGGGCACCTATTCCTACGAGCAGTACTTC	CASSLGTYSYEQYF